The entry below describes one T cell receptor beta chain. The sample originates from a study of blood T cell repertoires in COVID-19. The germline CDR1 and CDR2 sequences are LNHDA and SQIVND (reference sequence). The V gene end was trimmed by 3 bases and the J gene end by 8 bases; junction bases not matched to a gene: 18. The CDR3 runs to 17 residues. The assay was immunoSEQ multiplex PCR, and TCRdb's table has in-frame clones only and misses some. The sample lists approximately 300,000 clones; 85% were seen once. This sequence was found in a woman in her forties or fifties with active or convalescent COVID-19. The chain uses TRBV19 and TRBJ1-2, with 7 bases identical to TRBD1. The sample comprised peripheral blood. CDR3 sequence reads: CASSMTPPGRGLGGYTF. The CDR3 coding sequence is TGTGCCAGTAGTATGACCCCTCCCGGAAGGGGGCTAGGCGGCTACACCTTC.